The 28 T cell receptor beta chains presented below share a single source sample, sequenced in a study of blood T cell repertoires in COVID-19. Produced via immunoSEQ multiplex PCR; TCRdb's table is partial and in-frame only. The profile shows 150,000 to 200,000 clones, more than 75% of them singletons. The source material was peripheral blood. All receptors come from a woman under 30 who had recovered from COVID-19.

V gene TRBV4-1 combines with J gene TRBJ1-4; D might be TRBD1 (5 bases). The CDR3 is 15 residues long. Germline CDR1 is MGHRA and CDR2 is YSYEKL. V lost 4 bases and J 3 bases, leaving 12 bases between the germline ends. In DNA form, the CDR3 reads TGCGCCAGCAGCCGGGGGGAGTCAGCTAATGAAAAACTGTTTTTT. Translated, it gives CASSRGESANEKLFF.

V usage is TRBV27 and J usage is TRBJ1-1; 12 bases align to TRBD1. The V segment lost 3 bases and the J segment 8 bases; nucleotides outside the gene matches: 4. The CDR3 runs 14 residues. CDR1 MNHEY and CDR2 SMNVEV come from the germline V gene (reference sequence). The CDR3 region has the DNA TGTGCCAGCAGTTTCGGGACAGGGGGCAGAGAAGCTTTCTTT. It specifies CASSFGTGGREAFF.

The V and J genes are TRBV2 and TRBJ2-7; D unresolved. V was pared by 2 bases and J by 3 bases, with 2 bases between. This CDR3 comprises 11 residues. The V gene's germline CDR1 is SNHLY and CDR2 FYNNEI. DNA for the CDR3: TGTGCCAGCAGTGAACGCTACGAGCAGTACTTC. Translation: CASSERYEQYF.

The genes are TRBV7-3 and TRBJ2-3; D may be TRBD1 (5 bases). This CDR3 region has 13 residues. CDR1 and CDR2 from the germline V gene are SGHTA and FQGTGA. V lost 6 bases to trimming and J lost 2 bases, with 9 bases between them. The CDR3 loop is CASSSDNTDTQYF. CDR3 coding DNA: TGTGCCAGCAGTTCGGACAACACAGATACGCAGTATTTT.

The rearrangement links TRBV14 to TRBJ2-3; a possible D gene is TRBD2 (5 bases). This CDR3 has 13 amino acids. V was shortened by 0 bases and J by 5 bases, with 6 bases between the two germline ends. Germline assignment: CDR1 SGHDN and CDR2 FVKESK. The CDR3 reads CASSQDRGDTQYF. CDR3 DNA sequence: TGTGCCAGCAGCCAAGATCGGGGAGATACGCAGTATTTT.

The V and J genes are TRBV12-3 or TRBV12-4 and TRBJ2-5; D ambiguous. Trimming stripped 4 bases from V and 5 bases from J, with 5 bases between. This CDR3 has 11 amino acids. The CDR3 DNA sequence: TGTGCCAGCAGTTATCGGGAGACCCAGTACTTC. As protein: CASSYRETQYF.

V gene TRBV7-8 combines with J gene TRBJ2-2; TRBD2 matches 9 bases. The trim removed 5 bases at V and 5 bases at J, leaving 9 bases unmatched. This CDR3 is 16 amino acids long. Germline lookup yields CDR1 SGHVS and CDR2 FQNEAQ. The CDR3 region has the DNA TGTGCCAGCAGCCCGACTAGCGGAGTATGGACCGGGGAGCTGTTTTTT. It is translated as CASSPTSGVWTGELFF.

With regard to this clone: The sample carries other DNA sequences with the same CDR3. This chain links TRBV6-2 or TRBV6-3 with TRBJ2-7; no definite D call. The germline V gene has CDR1 MNHEY and CDR2 SVGEGT. V was pared by 4 bases and J by 3 bases, with 10 bases between. This CDR3 spans 13 amino acids. The CDR3 reads CASSSRLYYEQYV. CDR3 sequence (DNA): TGTGCCAGCAGTTCCAGACTGTACTACGAGCAGTACGTC.

This chain connects TRBV27 to TRBJ2-1; 11 nucleotides agree with TRBD2. From germline, CDR1 is MNHEY and CDR2 SMNVEV (reference sequence). V lost 7 bases to trimming and J lost 2 bases; unmatched junction nucleotides: 25. The CDR3 length is 22 residues. CDR3 nucleotides: TGTGCCAGCAACCCGGGACGGCGACAGCCCGGGACTAGCGGACCCGCCTACAATGAGCAGTTCTTC. It yields the protein CASNPGRRQPGTSGPAYNEQFF.

This clone was seen once. The J gene is TRBJ1-5, the V gene TRBV10-3, with TRBD1 matching over 7 bases. Per the germline V gene, CDR1 is ENHRY and CDR2 is SYGVKD. The V gene end was trimmed by 10 bases and the J gene end by 4 bases; junction bases not matched to a gene: 10. The CDR3 is made up of 14 amino acids. The CDR3, as DNA: TGTGCCACACAAGCCGGGACAGTAAATCAGCCCCAGCATTTT. This sequence encodes CATQAGTVNQPQHF.

This clone showed up just a few times. The rearrangement joins TRBV6-2 or TRBV6-3 to TRBJ2-3, with D tentatively TRBD1 (6 bases). Germline V gene lookup returns CDR1 MNHEY and CDR2 SVGEGT. The ends were cut back, 2 bases at V and 4 bases at J, with 13 bases in the middle. This CDR3 has 15 amino acids. CDR3 coding DNA: TGTGCCAGCAGTTACCTACAGGGCGGATCAGATACGCAGTATTTT. Its protein is CASSYLQGGSDTQYF.

This clone has only a few counts. The gene calls are TRBV7-9 and TRBJ2-1; the D is unclear. CDR1 SEHNR and CDR2 FQNEAQ come from the germline V gene (reference sequence). CDR3 length: 12 amino acids. Trimming cost V 5 bases and J 13 bases, with 15 bases left between them. The CDR3 spells CASSPQVPKQFF. CDR3 DNA sequence: TGTGCCAGCAGCCCTCAGGTCCCCAAACAGTTCTTC. Looking up the rest from reference TRBV7-9 and TRBJ2-1 gives the full variable domain: DTGVSQNPRHKITKRGQNVTFRCDPISEHNRLYWYRQTLGQGPEFLTYFQNEAQLEKSRLLSDRFSAERPKGSFSTLEIQRTEQGDSAMYLCASSPQVPKQFFGPGTRLTVL.

The chain uses TRBV10-3 and TRBJ1-1; a weak D match, TRBD1 (6 bases). Germline V lookup: CDR1 ENHRY, CDR2 SYGVKD. Deletions cut 3 bases from V and 1 base from J, with 15 bases between. The CDR3 has 16 residues. The CDR3 nucleotides are TGTGCCATCAGTGATCGGGGGGCGTCTGCGAACACTGAAGCTTTCTTT. Its translation: CAISDRGASANTEAFF.

The genes are TRBV6-2 or TRBV6-3 and TRBJ2-5; D ambiguous. With 2 bases removed from V and 1 base from J, the gap between germline ends came to 8 bases. This CDR3 is built from 14 residues. Germline V CDR1 and CDR2: MNHEY, SVGEGT. The CDR3 sequence is CASSYGQAQETQYF. The CDR3 nucleotides are TGTGCCAGCAGTTACGGGCAGGCCCAAGAGACCCAGTACTTC.

V is TRBV3-1 (or the pseudogene TRBV3-2) and J is TRBJ2-3; 8 bases agree with TRBD2. V lost 0 bases, J lost 0 bases, and 8 bases stayed unmatched. This CDR3 region has 18 residues. The V gene's germline CDR1 is LGHDT and CDR2 YNNKEL (reference sequence). CDR3 DNA: TGTGCCAGCAGCCAAGATCCGAGGACTAGCAGTAGCACAGATACGCAGTATTTT. This encodes CASSQDPRTSSSTDTQYF.

This chain uses TRBV18 with TRBJ2-1, with 9 bases identical to TRBD2. Germline CDR1 reads KGHSH; CDR2 reads LQKENI. V shed 3 bases, J shed 5 bases, and the junction held 2 bases outside the gene matches. CDR3 length: 14 amino acids. Written as DNA, the CDR3 is TGTGCCAGCTCACCCCCTAGCGGGAACAATGAGCAGTTCTTC. This sequence encodes CASSPPSGNNEQFF.

The CDR3 protein is CASSLAEGLYNEQFF. The CDR3 DNA sequence: TGTGCCAGCAGCTTAGCGGAGGGGCTATACAATGAGCAGTTCTTC. V usage is TRBV7-9 and J usage is TRBJ2-1; the D gene is possibly TRBD2 (6 bases). The germline CDR1 and CDR2 sequences are SEHNR and FQNEAQ (reference sequence). CDR3 length equals 15 residues. Trimming took off 0 bases at V and 4 bases at J, with 10 bases between the two ends. Variable domain in full (rest from reference TRBV7-9 and TRBJ2-1): DTGVSQNPRHKITKRGQNVTFRCDPISEHNRLYWYRQTLGQGPEFLTYFQNEAQLEKSRLLSDRFSAERPKGSFSTLEIQRTEQGDSAMYLCASSLAEGLYNEQFFGPGTRLTVL.

This clone appeared a few times. This chain joins TRBV6-2 or TRBV6-3 and TRBJ2-2; 12 bases are shared with TRBD2. V lost 2 bases to trimming and J lost 10 bases; unmatched junction nucleotides: 11. Germline CDR1 is MNHEY and CDR2 is SVGEGT. This CDR3 has 17 residues. The CDR3 nucleotides read TGTGCCAGCAGTTACCGGCGACTAGCGGGAGTCCTGGCGGAGCTGTTTTTT. This encodes CASSYRRLAGVLAELFF.

The rearrangement uses TRBV4-3 and TRBJ2-2, with 9 bases aligning to TRBD1. Germline CDR1 reads LGHNA; CDR2 reads YSLEER. With 0 bases clipped from V and 2 bases from J, the junction kept 4 bases outside the gene matches. The CDR3 runs to 17 residues. Written as DNA, the CDR3 is TGCGCCAGCAGCCAAGAAGGGACAGGGTTCAACACCGGGGAGCTGTTTTTT. It translates to CASSQEGTGFNTGELFF.

This chain joins TRBV7-2 and TRBJ2-7; TRBD2 might be the D (6 bases). Per germline, CDR1 SGHTA and CDR2 FQGNSA. The CDR3 contains 13 residues. Trimming took off 3 bases at V and 4 bases at J, with 10 bases between the two ends. In DNA, the CDR3 is TGTGCCAGCAGCTTGGGACTGAGATACGAGCAGTACGTC. Residues: CASSLGLRYEQYV.

The chain employs TRBV7-2 and TRBJ1-1; D perhaps matches TRBD1 (6 bases). The V and J ends lost 1 base and 2 bases respectively, with 8 bases between them. Germline values: CDR1 SGHTA, CDR2 FQGNSA. This CDR3 is 14 amino acids long. CDR3 nucleotide sequence: TGTGCCAGCAGCTTAGAAGGGGGAAACACTGAAGCTTTCTTT. Residues: CASSLEGGNTEAFF.

CDR3 loop: CAWSVSRLYSNQPQHF. CDR3 sequence (DNA): TGTGCCTGGAGTGTTTCTAGACTCTATAGCAATCAGCCCCAGCATTTT. The chain has TRBV30 and TRBJ1-5; D ambiguous. The CDR3 loop spans 16 amino acids. Germline loops: CDR1 GTSNPN, CDR2 SVGIG (reference sequence). V lost 0 bases to trimming and J lost 0 bases, with 12 bases between them.

The chain uses TRBV7-4 and TRBJ2-7, with unresolved D. Per germline, CDR1 SGHVT and CDR2 SQSDAQ. Deletions cut 3 bases from V and 2 bases from J, with 11 bases between. CDR3 length: 14 amino acids. For the CDR3, the DNA is TGTGCCAGCAGCTTGGGCCAACAAGCCTACGAGCAGTACGTC. Its translation is CASSLGQQAYEQYV.

J is TRBJ1-4 and V is TRBV5-6; TRBD1 might be the D (5 bases). Germline loops: CDR1 SGHDT, CDR2 YYEEEE. V dropped 1 base and J dropped 4 bases, with 11 bases sitting between them. CDR3 length: 15 amino acids. The CDR3 sequence: CASSLTQGFNEKLFF. CDR3 bases: TGTGCCAGCAGCTTGACCCAGGGATTTAATGAAAAACTGTTTTTT.

The chain is built from TRBV2 and TRBJ2-1; TRBD2 matches at 7 bases. With V trimmed by 3 bases and J by 6 bases, 11 bases remained unmatched. The CDR3 contains 16 residues. Germline CDR1 and CDR2: SNHLY and FYNNEI. CDR3 in amino acids: CASSDRDYPSPNEQFF. The CDR3 coding sequence is TGTGCCAGCAGTGACCGGGACTACCCTTCTCCCAATGAGCAGTTCTTC.

The rearrangement joins TRBV6-5 to TRBJ1-4; maybe TRBD1 (6 bases). The germline V and J ends were trimmed by 9 bases and 4 bases, with 18 bases remaining between them. The CDR3 runs to 15 residues. The germline gives CDR1 MNHEY, CDR2 SVGAGI. The CDR3 protein is CASQRDTSFNEKLFF. The CDR3 nucleotides are TGTGCCAGTCAGCGGGACACGTCTTTTAATGAAAAACTGTTTTTT.

The chain carries TRBV18 and TRBJ2-3; 9 positions match TRBD1. The CDR3 is 15 amino acids. V was pared by 5 bases and J by 3 bases, with 6 bases of the junction left unmatched. CDR1 KGHSH and CDR2 LQKENI come from the germline V gene. The CDR3 DNA reads TGTGCCAGCTCATCCACAGGGGGCGGAACAGATACGCAGTATTTT. It specifies CASSSTGGGTDTQYF. Full variable domain (rest looked up from reference TRBV18 and TRBJ2-3): NAGVMQNPRHLVRRRGQEARLRCSPMKGHSHVYWYRQLPEEGLKFMVYLQKENIIDESGMPKERFSAEFPKEGPSILRIQQVVRGDSAAYFCASSSTGGGTDTQYFGPGTRLTVL.

On this clone itself: An end of the junction does not agree with germline; a read error may underlie this. The V and J genes are TRBV9 and TRBJ1-1, with 10 nucleotides matching TRBD1. This CDR3 region has 18 residues. Germline assignment: CDR1 SGDLS and CDR2 YYNGEE. This CDR3 is CASSKDRGPTRWNAEAFF. The CDR3 DNA follows: TGTGCCAGCAGCAAAGACAGGGGGCCGACGAGGTGGAACGCTGAAGCTTTCTTT.